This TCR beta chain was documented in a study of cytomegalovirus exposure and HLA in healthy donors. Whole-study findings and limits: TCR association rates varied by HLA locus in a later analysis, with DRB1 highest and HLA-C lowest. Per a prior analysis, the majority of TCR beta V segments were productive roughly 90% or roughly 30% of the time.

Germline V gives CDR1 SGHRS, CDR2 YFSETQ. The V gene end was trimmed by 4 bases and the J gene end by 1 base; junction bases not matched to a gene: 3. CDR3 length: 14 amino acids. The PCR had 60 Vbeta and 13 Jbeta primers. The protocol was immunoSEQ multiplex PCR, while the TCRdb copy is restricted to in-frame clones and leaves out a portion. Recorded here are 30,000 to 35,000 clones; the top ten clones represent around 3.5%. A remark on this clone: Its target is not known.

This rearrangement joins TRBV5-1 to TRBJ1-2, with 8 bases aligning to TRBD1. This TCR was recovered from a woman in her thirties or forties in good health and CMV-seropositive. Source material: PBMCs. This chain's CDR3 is CASSEGQVNYGYTF. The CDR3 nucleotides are TGCGCCAGCAGCGAGGGACAGGTTAACTATGGCTACACCTTC.